This T cell receptor beta chain was identified during a study of identical twins. Each cDNA held unique molecular identifiers, and template switching gave it a universal primer site. TCRdb redid the calling of the 5' RACE reads with MiXCR, one entry per CDR3 protein. The table lists 1.5 million to 2 million distinct CDR3 sequences, more than 30% of them singletons. Notes on this clonotype: The antigen remains undetermined.

Study-wide results and limits: Twins' excess sharing was less marked for out-of-frame beta sequences. While abundant cord blood beta clonotypes carried fewer insertions, memory repertoires showed no such pattern.

Healthy Caucasians made up all donors. The sequenced material came from cord blood. The clonotype was recovered from a newborn girl in good health.

The CDR3 region is CASSRTIDGYTF. The CDR3 region has the DNA TGTGCCAGCAGTAGGACAATTGATGGCTACACCTTC. The rearrangement joins TRBV7-9 to TRBJ1-2, with D perhaps matching TRBD1 (5 bases). The CDR3 has 12 residues. Germline values: CDR1 SEHNR, CDR2 FQNEAQ (reference sequence). The V end lost 6 bases, the J end lost 6 bases, and 11 bases lay between the germline ends.